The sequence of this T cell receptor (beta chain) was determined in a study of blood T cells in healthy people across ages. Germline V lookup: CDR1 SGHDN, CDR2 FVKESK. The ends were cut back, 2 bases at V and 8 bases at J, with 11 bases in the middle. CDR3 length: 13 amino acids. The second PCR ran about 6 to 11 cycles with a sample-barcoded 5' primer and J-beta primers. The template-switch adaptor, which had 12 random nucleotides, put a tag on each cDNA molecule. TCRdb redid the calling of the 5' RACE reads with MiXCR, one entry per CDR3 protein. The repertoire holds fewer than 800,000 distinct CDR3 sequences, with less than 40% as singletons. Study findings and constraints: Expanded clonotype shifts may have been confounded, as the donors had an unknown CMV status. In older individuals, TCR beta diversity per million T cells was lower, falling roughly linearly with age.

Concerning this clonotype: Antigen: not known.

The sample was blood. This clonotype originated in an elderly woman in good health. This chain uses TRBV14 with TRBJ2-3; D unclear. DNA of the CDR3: TGTGCCAGCAGCCAATCGGGTCTGCGTACGCAGTATTTT. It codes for CASSQSGLRTQYF.